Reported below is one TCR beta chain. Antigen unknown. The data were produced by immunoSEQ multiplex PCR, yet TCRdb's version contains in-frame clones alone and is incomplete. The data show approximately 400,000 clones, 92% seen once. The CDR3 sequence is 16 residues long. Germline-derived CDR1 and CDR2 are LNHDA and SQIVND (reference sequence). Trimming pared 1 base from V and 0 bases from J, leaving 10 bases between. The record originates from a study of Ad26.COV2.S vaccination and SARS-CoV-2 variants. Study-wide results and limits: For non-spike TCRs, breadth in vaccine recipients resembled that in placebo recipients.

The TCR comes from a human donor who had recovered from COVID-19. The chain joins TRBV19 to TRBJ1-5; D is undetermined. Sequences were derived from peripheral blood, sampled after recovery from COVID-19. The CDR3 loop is CASSIATGGSNQPQHF. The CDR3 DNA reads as TGTGCCAGTAGTATAGCGACCGGAGGTAGCAATCAGCCCCAGCATTTT.